Listed below are T cell receptor beta chains from one sample, sequenced in a study of blood T cell repertoires in COVID-19. The data were produced by immunoSEQ multiplex PCR, yet TCRdb's version contains in-frame clones alone and is incomplete. The table lists 140,000 or so clones, around 80% of them singletons. The specimen was PBMCs or T cells enriched from blood (not recorded which). These receptors came from a woman between 18 and 29 years old who had been exposed to COVID-19. CDR3s include the opening cysteine and the closing phenylalanine or tryptophan. D genes are given only for firm matches. Clone size appears in some rows only: once, few, many, or a class for an expanded clone.

v_gene	abundance	j_gene	d_gene	CDR3nt	CDR3aa
TRBV29-1	-	TRBJ1-2	-	TGCAGCGTTGGACGGGGTGTTGGCTACACCTTC	CSVGRGVGYTF
TRBV5-1	-	TRBJ2-1	TRBD2	TGCGCCAGCAGCTCGTCCGGGACTAGCTACAATGAGCAGTTCTTC	CASSSSGTSYNEQFF
TRBV29-1	few	TRBJ2-3	-	TGCAGCGTCAACAGGGAAGCCGGCACAGATACGCAGTATTTT	CSVNREAGTDTQYF
TRBV7-2	-	TRBJ1-4	-	TGTGCCAGCAGCCCACAGGAAGGGACTAATGAAAAACTGTTTTTT	CASSPQEGTNEKLFF
TRBV6-2/TRBV6-3	once	TRBJ1-4	-	TGTGCCAGCAGTTACTCGAGCGGATATAATGAAAAACTGTTTTTT	CASSYSSGYNEKLFF
TRBV28	once	TRBJ1-5	TRBD1	TGTGCCAGCAGGGGTGGACAGGTCAGCAATCAGCCCCAGCATTTT	CASRGGQVSNQPQHF
TRBV19	-	TRBJ2-1	TRBD2	TGTGCCAGTAGTAGTAGCGGGGGGGCGGATGAGCAGTTCTTC	CASSSSGGADEQFF
TRBV7-9	-	TRBJ2-1	-	TGTGCCAGCAGCGACGGGACTGCAAGCTACCTCTCCTACAATGAGCAGTTCTTC	CASSDGTASYLSYNEQFF
TRBV5-8	-	TRBJ2-7	-	TGTGCCAGCAGCTTGATGACTGGATCCTACGAGCAGTACTTC	CASSLMTGSYEQYF
TRBV7-7	-	TRBJ2-5	-	TGTGCCAGCAGCCAACAGCCCTCAGCAGAAGAGACCCAGTACTTC	CASSQQPSAEETQYF
TRBV27	-	TRBJ1-1	TRBD1	TGTGCCAGCAGCCCGGGACAGGGGACTTCGAACACTGAAGCTTTCTTT	CASSPGQGTSNTEAFF
TRBV27	-	TRBJ1-2	-	TGTGCCAGCAGTTTGGCCATTAACTATGGCTACACCTTC	CASSLAINYGYTF
TRBV5-4	-	TRBJ2-5	TRBD1	TGTGCCAGCGAGGACAGGGCCCAAGAGACCCAGTACTTC	CASEDRAQETQYF
TRBV3-1/TRBV3-2	-	TRBJ1-5	-	TGTGCCAGCAGCCAAGATCGGGCGGGAGAGGGTAATCAGCCCCAGCATTTT	CASSQDRAGEGNQPQHF
TRBV5-8	few	TRBJ1-5	TRBD1	TGTGCCAGCAGCTTGAACCGGGACAGTTATAGCAATCAGCCCCAGCATTTT	CASSLNRDSYSNQPQHF
TRBV6-5	-	TRBJ1-4	TRBD1	TGTGCCAGCAGTCCCAGGGGGCCTCCCGAAAAACTGTTTTTT	CASSPRGPPEKLFF
TRBV5-4	once	TRBJ2-1	-	TGTGCCAGCAGCTTACATATCCGGGCGGGAAATAGCTTGTTCTTC	CASSLHIRAGNSLFF
TRBV9	-	TRBJ2-5	TRBD1	TGTGCCAGCAGCGAGGGACAGTTGACGGGTGAGACCCAGTACTTC	CASSEGQLTGETQYF
TRBV20-1	-	TRBJ2-7	TRBD2	TGCAGTGCTAGTAGCGGGAGGGCCCGCTACGAGCAGTACTTC	CSASSGRARYEQYF
TRBV10-3	-	TRBJ2-1	-	TGTGCCATCAGTGGCGGGGCAAATGAGCAGTTCTTC	CAISGGANEQFF
TRBV19	-	TRBJ2-7	-	TGTGCCAGTAGTATGGGCAGAAACTACGAGCAGTACTTC	CASSMGRNYEQYF
TRBV14	-	TRBJ1-2	TRBD1	TGTGCCAGCAGCCAAGATTGGGGGACAGTTTATGGCTACACCTTC	CASSQDWGTVYGYTF
TRBV7-3	-	TRBJ1-1	-	TGTGCCAGCAGCTTTGACTGGAACACTGAAGCTTTCTTT	CASSFDWNTEAFF
TRBV29-1	few	TRBJ2-7	TRBD2	TGCAGCGTTGAAACCATCCATGGGGAGCGGGAGGCTACCTACGAGCAGTACTTC	CSVETIHGEREATYEQYF
TRBV19	-	TRBJ1-2	-	TGTGCCAGTAGTATCTACAGAGACTATGGCTACACCTTC	CASSIYRDYGYTF
TRBV7-6	-	TRBJ2-1	-	TGTGCCAGCACCCCGACCCCGTATAAGACAGAATACAATGAGCAGTTCTTC	CASTPTPYKTEYNEQFF
TRBV5-1	once	TRBJ1-3	TRBD1	TGCGCCAGCAGCTTGGCCCGGGACAGGGGTTTCGGAAACACCATATATTTT	CASSLARDRGFGNTIYF
TRBV6-5	-	TRBJ2-1	TRBD2	TGTGCCAGCAGTTACTACGGGACTAGCATACCCAATGAGCAGTTCTTC	CASSYYGTSIPNEQFF
TRBV2	-	TRBJ2-1	TRBD1	TGTGCCAGCAGGCAAACCGGACAGGTCCGGGCTGAGCAGTTCTTC	CASRQTGQVRAEQFF
TRBV6-1	-	TRBJ1-1	-	TGTGCCAGCAGTGATCATTCGGCAGGCTTGAACACTGAAGCTTTCTTT	CASSDHSAGLNTEAFF
TRBV27	-	TRBJ1-4	-	TGTGCCAGCAGTGAGTTGGTCGGGCGGGGTACTAATGAAAAACTGTTTTTT	CASSELVGRGTNEKLFF
TRBV28	-	TRBJ2-7	-	TGTGCCAGCAATTGGGGGGGCGGTAGTTACGAGCAGTACTTC	CASNWGGGSYEQYF
TRBV19	-	TRBJ2-1	TRBD1	TGTGCCAGTAGTATAGACGGGACAGGGGGATACAATGAGCAGTTCTTC	CASSIDGTGGYNEQFF